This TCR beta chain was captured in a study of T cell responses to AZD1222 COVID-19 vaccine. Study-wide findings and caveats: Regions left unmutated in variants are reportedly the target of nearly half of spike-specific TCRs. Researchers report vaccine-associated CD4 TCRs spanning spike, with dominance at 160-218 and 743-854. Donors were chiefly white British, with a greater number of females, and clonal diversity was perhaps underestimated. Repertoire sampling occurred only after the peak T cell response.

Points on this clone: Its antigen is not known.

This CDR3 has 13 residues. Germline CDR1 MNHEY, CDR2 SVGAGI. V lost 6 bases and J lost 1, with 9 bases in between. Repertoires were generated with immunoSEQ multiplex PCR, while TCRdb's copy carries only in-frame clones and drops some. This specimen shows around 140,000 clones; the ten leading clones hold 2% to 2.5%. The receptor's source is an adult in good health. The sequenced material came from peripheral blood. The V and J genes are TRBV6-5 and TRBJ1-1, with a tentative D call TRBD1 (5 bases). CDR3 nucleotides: TGTGCCAGCAGGGCCGACAGGAACACTGAAGCTTTCTTT. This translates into CASRADRNTEAFF.